The clone carrying this T cell receptor beta chain was seen a handful of times. Each CDR3 protein gets one entry after TCRdb re-called the RACE reads with MiXCR. The sample has roughly 120,000 distinct CDR3 sequences; roughly 15% are singletons. The data were obtained in a study of human T cells and chemical hapten exposure. Looking at the study overall: Patch testing was performed with 0.01% DPC on the upper back, with reading at 6 days.

This CDR3 is 13 amino acids long. Germline CDR1 reads SGDLS; CDR2 reads YYNGEE. The V end lost 0 bases, the J end lost 6 bases, and 10 bases lay between the germline ends. Time point meaning: patch test 1, 2 weeks after DPC sensitization. Treatment given: therapeutic diphenylcyclopropenone sensitization with weekly scalp DPC. This clonotype was obtained from a man younger than 30 with alopecia areata. Some clones in this sample may be carry-over from other donors' samples. The sample in question was whole blood, obtained in connection with sensitization to the hapten diphenylcyclopropenone (DPC). The J gene is TRBJ2-7, the V gene TRBV9; maybe TRBD2 (6 bases). DNA of the CDR3: TGTGCCAGCAGCGTAGAGGAGGGTTCCGAGCAGTACTTC. Amino acid sequence: CASSVEEGSEQYF.